Sequencing of this T cell receptor beta chain was carried out in a study of human T cells and chemical hapten exposure. Study information: Diphenylcyclopropenone, dosed weekly to the scalp, was given to patients throughout the roughly 24-week study. Patients, chiefly female, had alopecia areata, totalis or universalis.

TCRdb redid the calling of the RACE reads with MiXCR, one entry per CDR3 protein. The repertoire holds some 60,000 distinct CDR3 sequences, roughly 12% seen once, with 2.4% in the top ten. The time point is: patch test 3, about 24 weeks after DPC sensitization. Treatment meaning: therapeutic diphenylcyclopropenone sensitization with weekly scalp DPC. Alopecia patients deemed DPC-suitable, aged 18 to 70, excluding pregnancy. This clonotype was seen ten or more times. Germline CDR1 and CDR2: SGHRS and YFSETQ. CDR3 length equals 13 residues. With 3 bases removed from V and 1 base from J, the gap between germline ends came to 7 bases.

The TCR comes from a man aged 30 to 45 with alopecia areata. Some clones in this sample may be carry-over from other donors' samples. The specimen was whole blood, collected in connection with sensitization to the hapten diphenylcyclopropenone (DPC). This sequence joins TRBV5-1 and TRBJ1-1, with D possibly being TRBD1 (5 bases). CDR3 coding DNA: TGCGCCAGCAGCTCCGGGGCGAACACTGAAGCTTTCTTT. As protein: CASSSGANTEAFF.